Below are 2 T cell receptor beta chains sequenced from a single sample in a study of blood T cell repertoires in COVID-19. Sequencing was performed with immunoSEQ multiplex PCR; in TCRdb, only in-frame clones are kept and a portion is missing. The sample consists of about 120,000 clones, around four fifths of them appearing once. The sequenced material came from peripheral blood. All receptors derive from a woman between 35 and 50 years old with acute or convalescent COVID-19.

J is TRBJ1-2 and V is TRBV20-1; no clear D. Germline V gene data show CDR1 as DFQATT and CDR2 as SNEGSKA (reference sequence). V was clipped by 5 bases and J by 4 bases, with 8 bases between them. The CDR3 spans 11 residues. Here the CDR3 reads CSARTGYGYTF. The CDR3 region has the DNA TGCAGTGCTCGTACGGGCTATGGCTACACCTTC.

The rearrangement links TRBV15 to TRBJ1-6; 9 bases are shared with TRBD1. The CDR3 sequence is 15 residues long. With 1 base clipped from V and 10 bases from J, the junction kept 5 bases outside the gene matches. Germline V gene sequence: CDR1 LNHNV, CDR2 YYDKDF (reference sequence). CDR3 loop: CATSRGTGERSPLHF. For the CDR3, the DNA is TGTGCCACCAGCAGAGGGACAGGGGAACGATCACCCCTCCACTTT.